This TCR beta chain was recorded in a study of shared clonotypes between healthy human individuals. The germline gives CDR1 SEHNR, CDR2 FQNEAQ (reference sequence). V was clipped by 2 bases and J by 2 bases, with 4 bases between them. The CDR3 consists of 14 residues. Using immunoSEQ multiplex PCR, the repertoire was profiled, and TCRdb retains in-frame clones only, with some absent. This table has about 1.5 million clones, roughly 96% appearing once. The chain has TRBV7-9 and TRBJ2-6; D is unclear. Sequenced material: naive CD4+ T cells sorted from blood. The sample's subset: CD45RA+ positively selected. The receptor was derived from a man aged 25 to 40 in good health. CDR3 DNA sequence: TGTGCCAGCAGCTTACGGGCTGGGGCCAACGTCCTGACTTTC. Amino acids: CASSLRAGANVLTF.